The 15 T cell receptor beta chains given below trace back to one sample, sequenced in a study of blood T cells in healthy people across ages. A J-beta primer mix and a sample-barcoded 5' primer were used in a second PCR of roughly 7 to 12 cycles. Each CDR3 protein gets one entry after TCRdb re-called the 5' RACE reads with MiXCR. The sample holds around 1.5 million distinct CDR3 sequences, 42% seen once. The sequenced material came from blood. The receptors were sampled from a woman in her late teens or twenties in good health.

This rearrangement joins TRBV4-1 to TRBJ2-5, with D tentatively TRBD2 (5 bases). Germline V lookup: CDR1 MGHRA, CDR2 YSYEKL. The CDR3 spans 15 residues. V was shortened by 4 bases and J by 2 bases, with 14 bases between the two germline ends. CDR3 sequence: CASSLRRAEQETQYF. CDR3 bases: TGCGCCAGCAGCCTGCGGCGAGCGGAGCAAGAGACCCAGTACTTC.

For this clonotype: The junction departs from germline at one end; a sequencing error may be responsible. The chain uses TRBV11-2 and TRBJ1-1, with 7 positions matching TRBD1. Germline-derived CDR1 and CDR2 are SGHAT and FQNNGV. CDR3 length: 13 residues. The CDR3 protein is CASSSTGNPEAFF. CDR3 nucleotide sequence: TGTGCCAGCAGCTCGACAGGGAACCCTGAAGCTTTCTTT.

The chain links TRBV7-2 to TRBJ1-4; D unresolved. This CDR3 spans 15 amino acids. In germline, CDR1 is SGHTA, CDR2 FQGNSA. Trimming shortened V by 5 bases and J by 8 bases, and 18 bases separated the two germline ends. Here the CDR3 DNA reads TGTGCCAGCAGCCCTCTGGGTCGGGTGCGGGAAAAACTGTTTTTT. Amino acid sequence: CASSPLGRVREKLFF.

The rearrangement joins TRBV10-3 to TRBJ2-5; 8 bases align to TRBD1. The CDR3 extends over 14 amino acids. V trimming: 2 bases; J trimming: 11 bases; junction bases outside the gene matches: 10. The V gene's germline CDR1 is ENHRY and CDR2 SYGVKD. CDR3 sequence: CAISEPDRGNEQYF. The DNA of the CDR3 is TGTGCCATCAGTGAGCCTGACAGGGGCAATGAGCAGTACTTC.

The CDR3 bases are TGTGCCAGCAGCTTAGTTCTGGGTTTCAATGAGCAGTACTTC. The encoded protein is CASSLVLGFNEQYF. V usage is TRBV7-9 and J usage is TRBJ2-5; no clear D gene. The CDR3 is made up of 14 amino acids. Trimming removed 1 base at V and 11 bases at J, with 17 bases between. Germline loops: CDR1 SEHNR, CDR2 FQNEAQ (reference sequence). The full variable domain, with the rest looked up from reference TRBV7-9 and TRBJ2-5, is DTGVSQNPRHKITKRGQNVTFRCDPISEHNRLYWYRQTLGQGPEFLTYFQNEAQLEKSRLLSDRFSAERPKGSFSTLEIQRTEQGDSAMYLCASSLVLGFNEQYFGPGTRLLVL.

V is TRBV6-7 and J is TRBJ2-2, with D possibly TRBD2 on 6 matching bases. TRBV6-7 is placed among ORFs of uncertain function. V lost 4 bases and J 6 bases, leaving 21 bases between the germline ends. This CDR3 region has 17 residues. The CDR3 spells CASSFRAGGYRAGELFF. The CDR3, as DNA: TGTGCCAGCAGTTTCCGAGCAGGAGGGTATCGGGCCGGGGAGCTGTTTTTT.

This clonotype was picked up a small number of times. The chain uses TRBV4-1 and TRBJ1-2, with D perhaps TRBD1 (6 bases). The CDR3 extends over 14 amino acids. Germline V gene lookup returns CDR1 MGHRA and CDR2 YSYEKL. Deletions cut 5 bases from V and 12 bases from J, with 22 bases between. CDR3 in amino acids: CASSESPGTGRNTF. CDR3 nucleotides: TGCGCCAGCAGCGAATCCCCAGGAACAGGGAGGAACACCTTC.

The genes are TRBV2 and TRBJ2-3; 7 nucleotides align to TRBD2. Germline CDR1 and CDR2: SNHLY and FYNNEI. V lost 8 bases, J lost 4 bases, and 9 bases stayed unmatched. The CDR3 totals 14 residues. CDR3 nucleotide sequence: TGTGCCAGCGCGAGGGAGGGAACCTCAGATACGCAGTATTTT. It encodes CASAREGTSDTQYF.

To note about this clonotype: A much larger clonotype is one base distant, so this may be a read error. V gene TRBV21-1 combines with J gene TRBJ2-1; no DNA check was done on the table's D call, TRBD2. TRBV21-1 is recorded as a pseudogene. CDR3 length: 14 amino acids. CDR3 residues: CASGCLAGGYEQFF. Here the CDR3 DNA reads TGTGCCAGCGGCTGTCTAGCGGGAGGGTATGAGCAGTTCTTC.

This clonotype was seen only a few times. V gene TRBV27 combines with J gene TRBJ2-1, with TRBD2 identical over 13 bases. V shed 4 bases, J shed 0 bases, and the junction held 9 bases outside the gene matches. The CDR3 is made up of 19 amino acids. CDR1 is MNHEY, CDR2 SMNVEV, per germline (reference sequence). The CDR3 protein is CASSSGLAGARSSYNEQFF. Written as DNA, the CDR3 is TGTGCCAGCAGTTCCGGACTAGCGGGGGCCCGAAGCTCCTACAATGAGCAGTTCTTC.

In its sample, this clonotype was seen a few times. This chain links TRBV29-1 with TRBJ2-6; D uncertain. The V end lost 6 bases, the J end lost 0 bases, and 12 bases lay between the germline ends. Germline V lookup: CDR1 SQVTM, CDR2 ANQGSEA. CDR3 size: 15 residues. This CDR3 reads CSVGYGRSGANVLTF. Here the CDR3 DNA reads TGCAGCGTCGGGTATGGCCGCTCTGGGGCCAACGTCCTGACTTTC.

The chain couples TRBV6-6 to TRBJ1-2, with D hard to call. The V and J ends lost 0 bases and 1 base respectively, with 6 bases between them. The CDR3 runs 14 residues. CDR1 and CDR2 (germline): MNHNY, SVGAGI (reference sequence). The CDR3 DNA is TGTGCCAGCAGTTACTCGGACGTTAACTATGGCTACACCTTC. Translation: CASSYSDVNYGYTF.

The sample holds one count of this clonotype. The chain is built from TRBV6-5 and TRBJ2-3, with TRBD2 identical over 9 bases. The CDR3 length is 16 residues. The V gene end was trimmed by 7 bases and the J gene end by 6 bases; junction bases not matched to a gene: 14. The V gene's germline CDR1 is MNHEY and CDR2 SVGAGI. CDR3 sequence reads: CASTELAGRGSDTQYF. In nucleotides, the CDR3 is TGTGCCAGCACCGAACTAGCGGGTAGGGGAAGTGATACGCAGTATTTT.

About this clonotype: This may arise from a read error, as a much more abundant clone is one base away. The V and J genes are TRBV12-3 or TRBV12-4 and TRBJ1-4; D not certain. This CDR3 has 15 amino acids. Deletions cut 7 bases from V and 8 bases from J, with 20 bases between. The CDR3 nucleotides read TGTGCCAGCAAAGGCGCGAGGATGGTAGGGGAAAAACTGTTTTTT. It specifies CASKGARMVGEKLFF.

This clonotype was found a few times. V usage is TRBV28 and J usage is TRBJ2-7; possible D gene TRBD2, 5 bases. V was pared by 3 bases and J by 7 bases, with 10 bases between. In germline, CDR1 is MDHEN, CDR2 SYDVKM. This CDR3 region has 12 residues. CDR3 residues: CASSLNSGEQYF. CDR3 nucleotide sequence: TGTGCCAGCAGTTTGAACTCGGGGGAGCAGTACTTC.